This is a list of T cell receptor beta chains from one sample in a study of blood T cell repertoires in COVID-19. Method: immunoSEQ multiplex PCR; TCRdb's copy keeps in-frame clones and lacks some. The table lists roughly 97,000 clones, about 87% of them singletons, with around 20% in the top ten. Sequencing was performed on peripheral blood. All receptors derive from a human donor in a cohort sampled during active COVID-19. CDR3s include the opening cysteine and the closing phenylalanine or tryptophan. The D gene is left open where the match is weak. Only some rows state a clone size, as once, few, many or a class for expanded clones.

TRBV5-1	TRBD2	TRBJ2-3	NA	CASSLRPSGTDTQYF	TGCGCCAGCAGCTTGAGGCCTAGCGGGACAGATACGCAGTATTTT
TRBV6-2/TRBV6-3	NA	TRBJ1-2	NA	CASSYSPGGQSYGYTF	TGTGCCAGCAGTTATTCGCCCGGGGGTCAATCCTATGGCTACACCTTC
TRBV3-1/TRBV3-2	NA	TRBJ2-7	NA	CASSPTGLEQYF	TGTGCCAGCAGCCCTACAGGGTTAGAGCAGTACTTC
TRBV7-9	NA	TRBJ2-3	once	CASSAGPDTQYF	TGTGCCAGCAGCGCGGGGCCGGATACGCAGTATTTT
TRBV7-8	NA	TRBJ1-2	few	CASSFSGPPLGYTF	TGTGCCAGCAGCTTCTCAGGGCCCCCTCTTGGCTACACCTTC
TRBV9	NA	TRBJ2-1	NA	CASSVGVAEHNEQFF	TGTGCCAGCAGCGTAGGAGTAGCAGAACACAATGAGCAGTTCTTC
TRBV2	NA	TRBJ2-7	NA	CASSARGILDRAYEQYF	TGTGCCAGCAGTGCCCGGGGTATCCTGGACCGAGCCTACGAGCAGTACTTC
TRBV18	NA	TRBJ1-6	NA	CASSPPGQNLYNSPLHF	TGTGCCAGCTCACCACCAGGACAGAACCTCTATAATTCACCCCTCCACTTT
TRBV2	TRBD2	TRBJ2-5	NA	CASRRTSGGQETQYF	TGTGCCAGCAGGAGGACTAGCGGGGGCCAAGAGACCCAGTACTTC
TRBV11-3	TRBD1	TRBJ1-1	once	CASSLAGQANTEAFF	TGTGCCAGCAGCTTAGCGGGACAGGCTAACACTGAAGCTTTCTTT
TRBV7-9	NA	TRBJ2-5	once	CASSSPEWGDQETQYF	TGTGCCAGCAGCTCGCCAGAGTGGGGGGACCAAGAGACCCAGTACTTC
TRBV10-3	NA	TRBJ2-1	NA	CAISESSELVYNEQFF	TGTGCCATCAGTGAGTCGAGCGAACTTGTCTACAATGAGCAGTTCTTC
TRBV28	NA	TRBJ1-6	few	CASQGSNNSPLHF	TGTGCCAGCCAGGGCTCTAATAATTCACCCCTCCACTTT
TRBV5-1	TRBD1	TRBJ2-5	NA	CASSTGQGWETQYF	TGCGCCAGCAGCACTGGACAGGGCTGGGAGACCCAGTACTTC
TRBV7-8	NA	TRBJ2-7	NA	CASSLFGESSYEQYF	TGTGCCAGCAGCTTATTTGGAGAAAGCTCCTACGAGCAGTACTTC
TRBV7-2	TRBD1	TRBJ1-5	few	CASSVTGTGGNQPQHF	TGTGCCAGCAGCGTCACCGGGACAGGGGGCAATCAGCCCCAGCATTTT
TRBV10-3	TRBD1	TRBJ2-3	NA	CAISGSGTGTYYTDTQYF	TGTGCCATCAGCGGGTCCGGGACAGGTACCTATTACACAGATACGCAGTATTTT
TRBV5-4	TRBD1	TRBJ2-3	NA	CASSLDRGFTDTQYF	TGTGCCAGCAGCTTGGACAGGGGTTTCACAGATACGCAGTATTTT
TRBV11-2	NA	TRBJ1-2	once	CASSVGEGTGGYTF	TGTGCCAGCAGTGTAGGGGAGGGTACGGGCGGCTACACCTTC
TRBV6-1	NA	TRBJ2-7	NA	CASSDAGQPRGIRWQYF	TGTGCCAGCAGTGATGCAGGACAACCTCGGGGGATACGATGGCAGTACTTC
TRBV7-9	TRBD2	TRBJ2-5	few	CASSGRERGQETQYF	TGTGCCAGCAGCGGGCGGGAGAGAGGCCAAGAGACCCAGTACTTC
TRBV28	NA	TRBJ1-3	NA	CASSFPGEGRNTIYF	TGTGCCAGCAGTTTCCCAGGGGAGGGTAGAAACACCATATATTTT
TRBV6-6	NA	TRBJ2-7	NA	CASSRGQGIPYEQYF	TGTGCCAGCAGTCGGGGGCAGGGGATACCCTACGAGCAGTACTTC
TRBV15	TRBD2	TRBJ2-7	NA	CATSRGLAGGLSYEQYF	TGTGCCACCAGCAGAGGTTTAGCGGGAGGGCTCAGTTACGAGCAGTACTTC
TRBV5-4	NA	TRBJ1-1	NA	CASSFDSQNTEAFF	TGTGCCAGCAGCTTTGACAGCCAGAACACTGAAGCTTTCTTT
TRBV3-1/TRBV3-2	NA	TRBJ1-4	once	CASSRGINEKLFF	TGTGCCAGCAGTCGAGGTATTAATGAAAAACTGTTTTTT
TRBV21-1	NA	TRBJ2-7	NA	CASNDRGLFDEQYF	TGTGCCAGCAACGACAGGGGGCTCTTCGACGAGCAGTACTTC
TRBV19	TRBD1	TRBJ2-3	NA	CASSKGAGDTDTQYF	TGTGCCAGTAGTAAGGGGGCAGGGGATACGGATACGCAGTATTTT
TRBV21-1	NA	TRBJ2-4	NA	CASSKGMAGVAKNIQYF	TGTGCCAGCAGCAAAGGTATGGCAGGGGTAGCCAAAAACATTCAGTACTTC
TRBV2	NA	TRBJ1-6	NA	CASSETRANSPLHF	TGTGCCAGCAGTGAAACTAGAGCTAATTCACCCCTCCACTTT
TRBV27	TRBD2	TRBJ2-1	once	CASSGTSKPGEQFF	TGTGCCAGCAGTGGGACTAGTAAGCCGGGTGAGCAGTTCTTC
TRBV4-1	TRBD1	TRBJ1-2	NA	CASSPGQGFNYGYTF	TGCGCCAGCAGCCCGGGACAGGGGTTTAACTATGGCTACACCTTC
TRBV6-1	TRBD1	TRBJ2-5	NA	CASSEDTTGMETQYF	TGTGCCAGCAGTGAGGACACGACAGGGATGGAGACCCAGTACTTC
TRBV7-9	NA	TRBJ2-1	NA	CASSLPPPGADEQFF	TGTGCCAGCAGCCTACCGCCCCCGGGAGCGGATGAGCAGTTCTTC